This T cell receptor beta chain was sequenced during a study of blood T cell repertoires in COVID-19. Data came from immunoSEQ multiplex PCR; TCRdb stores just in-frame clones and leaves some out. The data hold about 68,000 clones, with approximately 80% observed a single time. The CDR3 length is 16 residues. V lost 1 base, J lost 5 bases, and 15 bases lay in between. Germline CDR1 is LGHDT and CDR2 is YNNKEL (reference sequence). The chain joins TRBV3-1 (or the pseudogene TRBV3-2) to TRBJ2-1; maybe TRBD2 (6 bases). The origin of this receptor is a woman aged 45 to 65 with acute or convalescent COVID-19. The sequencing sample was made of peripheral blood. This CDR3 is CASSQGRGTGHNEQFF. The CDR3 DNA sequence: TGTGCCAGCAGCCAAGGCCGCGGGACGGGGCACAATGAGCAGTTCTTC.